This TCR beta chain is from a study of CD8 T cells in ankylosing spondylitis. The table lists this clonotype with a few counts. The antigen remains unidentified. Germline V gene data show CDR1 as SGHDN and CDR2 as FVKESK. Trimming pared 0 bases from V and 7 bases from J, leaving 16 bases between. The CDR3 covers 16 residues. A quantitative 5'-RACE method, one with molecular barcodes, was used to make TCR beta libraries. TCRdb reprocessed the 5' RACE reads with MiXCR, giving one entry per CDR3 protein. The repertoire holds roughly 190,000 distinct CDR3 sequences, 9.5% to 15% seen once, with approximately 17% in the top ten. Study-wide results and caveats: Clones that were linked to disease were CD8+ and were relatively rare in peripheral blood.

The sequence came from a male donor with ankylosing spondylitis or in good health (not recorded which). Input material: blood, either unsorted or a sorted T cell fraction (not recorded which). V is TRBV14 and J is TRBJ2-1, with unresolved D. CDR3 amino acids: CASSQEGFTRGNEQFF. In DNA form, the CDR3 reads TGTGCCAGCAGCCAAGAGGGTTTTACTCGTGGGAATGAGCAGTTCTTC.